This TCR beta chain comes out of a study of CD8 T cells in ankylosing spondylitis. This CDR3 is built from 18 residues. Findings and limits, study-wide: Peripheral blood held disease-linked clones only at relatively low frequency, and these were CD8+. Ankylosing spondylitis blood appeared to carry a characteristic TCR beta motif of under ten highly homologous variants.

For TCR beta, libraries came from quantitative 5'-RACE with molecular barcodes. TCRdb itself ran the 5' RACE reads through MiXCR, one entry per CDR3 protein. Among a few hundred thousand distinct CDR3 sequences listed, 20% to 25% were seen once. This clonotype appeared a few times. Its antigen is unidentified. The V and J genes are TRBV21-1 and TRBJ2-1; the table's D call, TRBD1, was not checked against the DNA. TRBV21-1 is reported as a pseudogene. The sample comprised blood, either unsorted or a sorted T cell fraction (not recorded which). This receptor was obtained from a male donor with ankylosing spondylitis or in good health (not recorded which). CDR3 nucleotides: TGTGCCAGCAGTACCTACTGGGTCCGGGCACCCTACCACAATGAGCAGTTCTTC. Its translation: CASSTYWVRAPYHNEQFF.